The rows below give T cell receptor beta chains drawn from one sample of a study of blood T cell repertoires in COVID-19. Measured with immunoSEQ multiplex PCR; TCRdb has only the in-frame clones, and not every one. The sample carries 130,000 to 150,000 clones, 80% to 90% recorded once. Sample: peripheral blood. The receptors come from a woman between 45 and 60 years old with active or convalescent COVID-19. Each CDR3 is given with its conserved first and last residue. The D gene is left open where the match is weak. Clone size appears in some rows only: once, few, many, or a class for an expanded clone.

TRBJ1-1	14	-	once	TRBV5-4	TGTGCCAGCAGCTTGGTGGGGGCGGACACTGAAGCTTTCTTT	CASSLVGADTEAFF
TRBJ1-5	16	TRBD1	few	TRBV11-2	TGTGCCAGCAGCGATGACTTGGACAGGCTTAGTCAGCCCCAGCATTTT	CASSDDLDRLSQPQHF
TRBJ1-1	15	-	-	TRBV21-1	TGTGCCAGCAGCAAAGAGTCCCCTAGTGCCACTGAAGCTTTCTTT	CASSKESPSATEAFF
TRBJ1-6	15	TRBD1	few	TRBV6-6	TGTGCCAGCACCACCCCTGGGACAGGGAATTCACCCCTCCACTTT	CASTTPGTGNSPLHF
TRBJ2-5	18	TRBD2	-	TRBV5-5	TGTGCCAGCAGCCCGCCGGGACTAGCGGGAGGGGGGCAAGAGACCCAGTACTTC	CASSPPGLAGGGQETQYF
TRBJ1-2	15	TRBD1	-	TRBV10-3	TGTGCCATCAGTGAGTCGAACAGGGGGCTCAATGGCTACACCTTC	CAISESNRGLNGYTF
TRBJ1-2	15	TRBD1	-	TRBV7-8	TGTGCCAGCAGCTTAGCGGGACAGCTAAACTATGGCTACACCTTC	CASSLAGQLNYGYTF
TRBJ1-2	15	TRBD1	-	TRBV30	TGTGCCTGGAGTGGGACAGGGGGCGTGCTCTATGGCTACACCTTC	CAWSGTGGVLYGYTF
TRBJ2-5	14	TRBD2	-	TRBV4-1	TGCGCCAGCAGCCTAATAGCGGGAGTTGAGACCCAGTACTTC	CASSLIAGVETQYF
TRBJ2-1	14	-	-	TRBV4-3	TGCGCCAGCAGCCAATTGAACAGCTACAATGAGCAGTTCTTC	CASSQLNSYNEQFF
TRBJ2-3	14	TRBD2	-	TRBV29-1	TGCAGCGTTGTCCGGGGAGGGGCTGAAAATACGCAGTATTTT	CSVVRGGAENTQYF
TRBJ2-1	13	-	-	TRBV6-5	TGTGCCAGCAGTTACAGTCCTCGGAATGAGCAGTTCTTC	CASSYSPRNEQFF
TRBJ2-3	11	-	-	TRBV20-1	TGCAGTGGGGCTTTCACAGATACGCAGTATTTT	CSGAFTDTQYF
TRBJ1-5	13	-	-	TRBV30	TGTGCCTGGAGTGTGGGCACGATTTGGCCCCAGCATTTT	CAWSVGTIWPQHF
TRBJ1-5	19	TRBD1	-	TRBV6-2/TRBV6-3	TGTGCCAGCAGTCCCACCGGGACAGGGGCTGAATTGGGCAATCAGCCCCAGCATTTT	CASSPTGTGAELGNQPQHF
TRBJ1-2	12	-	-	TRBV25-1	TGTGCCAGCACCGGGGGGGGCGGTGGCTACACCTTC	CASTGGGGGYTF
TRBJ1-1	13	-	-	TRBV3-1/TRBV3-2	TGTGCCAGCAGCCCCGGAGGGAACACTGAAGCTTTCTTT	CASSPGGNTEAFF
TRBJ2-7	14	-	-	TRBV2	TGTGCCAGCAGTGTGGCTAGTCCAAGTGGTGAGCAGTACTTC	CASSVASPSGEQYF
TRBJ1-2	14	TRBD1	-	TRBV18	TGTGCCAGCTCACCGGACAGGGGCGATTCTGGCTACACCTTC	CASSPDRGDSGYTF
TRBJ2-2	14	TRBD1	-	TRBV27	TGTGCCAGCAGTTCCAGGGGGCCAGCCGGGGAGCTGTTTTTT	CASSSRGPAGELFF
TRBJ1-3	15	-	-	TRBV10-1	TGCGCCAGCCTTCCACAGATATTCTCTGGAAACACCATATATTTT	CASLPQIFSGNTIYF
TRBJ2-7	14	-	-	TRBV4-2	TGTGCCAGCAGCCAAGCGACAGGTACCTACGAGCAGTACTTC	CASSQATGTYEQYF
TRBJ2-1	15	-	-	TRBV28	TGTGCCAGCATTTTTTGGGCAGGGGGGAAAGGGGAGCAGTTCTTC	CASIFWAGGKGEQFF
TRBJ2-1	15	-	-	TRBV7-2	TGTGCCAGCTCCGGCGGGCCTCCGATTTACAATGAGCAGTTCTTC	CASSGGPPIYNEQFF
TRBJ1-2	14	TRBD1	-	TRBV27	TGTGCCAGCAGTTCGGGGACAGGCAGCTATGGCTACACCTTC	CASSSGTGSYGYTF
TRBJ2-7	16	TRBD2	-	TRBV15	TGTGCCACCAGCAGCGTGCCCGGGACTAAACTTTACGAGCAGTACTTC	CATSSVPGTKLYEQYF
TRBJ2-2	14	-	-	TRBV18	TGTGCCAGCTCACCTCCGGGGAACACCGGGGAGCTGTTTTTT	CASSPPGNTGELFF
TRBJ1-1	12	-	-	TRBV12-3/TRBV12-4	TGTGCCAGCAGTTTTACAGGAGCTGAAGCTTTCTTT	CASSFTGAEAFF
TRBJ2-6	11	-	-	TRBV7-2	TGTGCCAGCAGCTTAATCGGCGTCCTGACTTTC	CASSLIGVLTF
TRBJ1-6	14	-	-	TRBV21-1	TGTGCCAGCAGCAAATTCGGCAGTCGGGAGCTACTCCACTTT	CASSKFGSRELLHF
TRBJ1-5	16	-	-	TRBV7-2	TGTGCCAGCAGCTTAGTGGGCGCAGGGAGCAATCAGCCCCAGCATTTT	CASSLVGAGSNQPQHF
TRBJ1-2	14	-	-	TRBV9	TGTGCCAGCAGCGTAGGGGCGGGACCCTATGGCTACACCTTC	CASSVGAGPYGYTF
TRBJ2-5	14	-	once	TRBV28	TGTGCCAGCAGTTTATCTTGGGACACCGAGACCCAGTACTTC	CASSLSWDTETQYF
TRBJ1-1	14	-	-	TRBV5-1	TGCGCCAGCAGCTTGGGACATCAGAACACTGAAGCTTTCTTT	CASSLGHQNTEAFF
TRBJ1-5	13	-	-	TRBV19	TGTGCCAGTAGATGGACAGAAATATCGCCCCAGCATTTT	CASRWTEISPQHF
TRBJ1-2	11	TRBD1	few	TRBV12-3/TRBV12-4	TGTGCCAGCAGGACAGGGCTCGGCTACACCTTC	CASRTGLGYTF
TRBJ1-1	13	-	-	TRBV2	TGTGCCAGCAGTAGGGACATTAACACTGAAGCTTTCTTT	CASSRDINTEAFF
TRBJ2-2	13	-	-	TRBV9	TGTGCCAGTGGGGACTCGAACACCGGGGAGCTGTTTTTT	CASGDSNTGELFF
TRBJ1-2	15	-	once	TRBV5-1	TGCGCCAGCAGCTTGTTCGGCAGGGTAGGGTATGGCTACACCTTC	CASSLFGRVGYGYTF
TRBJ1-2	14	-	few	TRBV5-1	TGCGCCAGCAGCGGGGAGACAGGAGGAGACGGCTACACCTTC	CASSGETGGDGYTF
TRBJ1-2	16	-	-	TRBV15	TGTGCCACCAGCAGAGATCGGGGGGCAGGGAGCTATGGCTACACCTTC	CATSRDRGAGSYGYTF
TRBJ1-1	14	-	-	TRBV3-1/TRBV3-2	TGTGCCAGCAGCCAAGATCGAGGGCGAGGTGTAGCTTTCTTT	CASSQDRGRGVAFF
TRBJ2-3	16	-	-	TRBV9	TGTGCCAGCAGCGTAGCTCCGGTTCCCCCGGTGGATACGCAGTATTTT	CASSVAPVPPVDTQYF
TRBJ1-2	13	-	-	TRBV12-3/TRBV12-4	TGTGCCAGCAGTTTGGAGGTATCTACTAGTGGGACCTTC	CASSLEVSTSGTF
TRBJ1-6	11	-	-	TRBV2	TGTGCCAGCAGTGGGCAGTCACCCCTCCACTTT	CASSGQSPLHF
TRBJ1-4	13	TRBD1	-	TRBV12-3/TRBV12-4	TGTGCCAGCAGGAGACAGGGCGGGGAAAAACTGTTTTTT	CASRRQGGEKLFF
TRBJ2-3	16	TRBD2	-	TRBV7-3	TGTGCCAGCAGCCCCCTGGCAGCGGGAGGAACAGATACGCAGTATTTT	CASSPLAAGGTDTQYF
TRBJ1-2	11	-	-	TRBV6-5	TGTGCCAGCATAAAAGGAGTGGGCTACACCTTC	CASIKGVGYTF
TRBJ2-3	15	-	-	TRBV7-2	TGTGCCAGCAGCTTAACTGGCGGTGGTCCAGATACGCAGTATTTT	CASSLTGGGPDTQYF
TRBJ1-6	17	-	-	TRBV5-6	TGTGCCAGCAGCTTGGAGGCCTCGGGGTCCTATAATTCACCCCTCCACTTT	CASSLEASGSYNSPLHF
TRBJ1-3	14	-	-	TRBV4-2	TGTGCCAGCAGCCAAGAAGGGGCGGGAAACACCATATATTTT	CASSQEGAGNTIYF
TRBJ2-1	17	-	once	TRBV27	TGTGCCAGCAGTTTAATTTCTTCGGCTAGTACCCCCCATGAGCAGTTCTTC	CASSLISSASTPHEQFF
TRBJ1-4	15	-	-	TRBV7-9	TGTGCCAGCAGCTCAAAGACATCAACTAATGAAAAACTGTTTTTT	CASSSKTSTNEKLFF